The 32 T cell receptor beta chains reported below all come from one sample, sequenced in a study of blood T cells in healthy people across ages. Then a second PCR, running roughly 7 to 11 cycles, was carried out with a sample-barcoded 5' primer and a J-beta primer mix. Via MiXCR, TCRdb re-called the 5' RACE reads, giving one row per CDR3 protein. The data show hundreds of thousands of distinct CDR3 sequences, about half seen once. Material for sequencing was blood. The source of these receptors is a man aged 80 or over in good health.

This clonotype was counted a few times. CDR3 nucleotide sequence: TGTGCCAGCAGTTTGGACACCCTTGGGACCTACGAGCAGTACTTC. This encodes CASSLDTLGTYEQYF. This chain joins TRBV27 and TRBJ2-7, with TRBD1 as a possible D gene (5 bases). Germline-derived CDR1 and CDR2 are MNHEY and SMNVEV (reference sequence). Trimming took 3 bases from V and 2 from J, leaving 14 bases between them. This CDR3 comprises 15 residues.

The rearrangement links TRBV6-2 or TRBV6-3 to TRBJ2-5; 7 nucleotides agree with TRBD1. CDR3 length equals 15 residues. CDR1 MNHEY and CDR2 SVGEGT come from the germline V gene. J lost 11 bases, V lost 0 bases, and 12 bases had no gene match. Written as DNA, the CDR3 is TGTGCCAGCAGTTACTCCTTACAGGGGCAGAGGGAGCAGTACTTC. Protein sequence: CASSYSLQGQREQYF.

The chain has TRBV6-5 and TRBJ2-1; 8 bases are a match to TRBD1. With 5 bases clipped from V and 2 bases from J, the junction kept 5 bases outside the gene matches. The CDR3 runs 15 residues. Germline loops: CDR1 MNHEY, CDR2 SVGAGI. CDR3 residues: CASSTRDRPYNEQFF. CDR3 nucleotides: TGTGCCAGCAGTACCCGGGACAGGCCCTACAATGAGCAGTTCTTC.

V gene TRBV12-3 or TRBV12-4 combines with J gene TRBJ1-2; TRBD1 matches 9 bases. This CDR3 has 13 amino acids. Unmatched junction bases numbered 6, after V lost 7 bases and J lost 6 bases. CDR3 region: CASTPGQGDGYTF. CDR3 DNA: TGTGCCAGCACCCCGGGACAGGGTGATGGCTACACCTTC.

The chain employs TRBV11-1 and TRBJ2-7, with TRBD1 identical over 7 bases. V lost 4 bases to trimming and J lost 7 bases; unmatched junction nucleotides: 13. This CDR3 spans 15 amino acids. CDR1 is SGHAT and CDR2 is FQDESV in the germline V gene (reference sequence). The CDR3 nucleotides are TGTGCCAGCAGCTACGGGACAGACAGAGGACATGAGCAGTACTTC. Protein sequence: CASSYGTDRGHEQYF.

The rearrangement uses TRBV6-5 and TRBJ1-5, with TRBD1 as a possible D gene (5 bases). The CDR3 is 12 amino acids. The germline V and J ends were trimmed by 2 bases and 7 bases, with 6 bases remaining between them. The V gene's germline CDR1 is MNHEY and CDR2 SVGAGI. CDR3 coding DNA: TGTGCCAGCAGTTACCCAGGGCAGCCCCAGCATTTT. Translation: CASSYPGQPQHF.

This clonotype has a count of ten or more. The CDR3 is CATSDSAPRTEVRDTQYF. The CDR3 nucleotides are TGTGCCACCAGTGATTCGGCCCCGAGGACGGAGGTCAGGGATACGCAGTATTTT. This chain connects TRBV24-1 to TRBJ2-3, with D perhaps TRBD2 (5 bases). Per germline, CDR1 KGHDR and CDR2 SFDVKD. The CDR3 extends over 18 amino acids. The V and J ends lost 2 bases and 6 bases respectively, with 23 bases between them.

A single count supports this clonotype. A much larger clone sits a single nucleotide away, making a read error possible. This sequence joins TRBV7-9 and TRBJ2-7; D gene unclear. The J call may be incorrect, as the DNA end agrees better with TRBJ2-5. The CDR3 length is 14 residues. CDR1 is SEHNR and CDR2 is FQNEAQ in the germline V gene (reference sequence). The chain's CDR3 is CASSTRTVGETQYF. In nucleotides, the CDR3 is TGTGCCAGCAGCACCCGCACAGTGGGAGAGACCCAGTACTTC.

This chain links TRBV9 with TRBJ2-1; 9 nucleotides match TRBD2. Germline CDR1 is SGDLS and CDR2 is YYNGEE. The CDR3 spans 17 residues. V shed 0 bases and J 6 bases; nucleotides not matched to a gene: 10. The CDR3 DNA reads as TGTGCCAGCAGCGTAGCTCCATTAGCGGGAGCCCGCAATGAGCAGTTCTTC. This sequence encodes CASSVAPLAGARNEQFF.

V is TRBV10-3 and J is TRBJ1-4; D unresolved. CDR1 ENHRY and CDR2 SYGVKD come from the germline V gene. The CDR3 has 13 amino acids. V was clipped by 5 bases and J by 2 bases, with 6 bases between them. Here the CDR3 DNA reads TGTGCCATCAGTTATGACACTAATGAAAAACTGTTTTTT. Its protein is CAISYDTNEKLFF.

This rearrangement joins TRBV2 to TRBJ1-5; 8 bases fit TRBD1. With V trimmed by 3 bases and J by 4 bases, 5 bases remained unmatched. Germline CDR1 and CDR2: SNHLY and FYNNEI. The CDR3 covers 15 residues. The CDR3 bases are TGTGCCAGCAGTGAGAGGACAGGGTCGAATCAGCCCCAGCATTTT. Translated, it gives CASSERTGSNQPQHF.

This sequence joins TRBV7-2 and TRBJ2-2, with D unresolved. V was pared by 7 bases and J by 4 bases, with 10 bases between. Germline V gene sequence: CDR1 SGHTA, CDR2 FQGNSA. The CDR3 runs to 13 residues. The CDR3 DNA reads as TGTGCCAGCAACGACGAACCCACCGGGGAGCTGTTTTTT. It yields the protein CASNDEPTGELFF. Looking up the rest from reference TRBV7-2 and TRBJ2-2 gives the full variable domain: GAGVSQSPSNKVTEKGKDVELRCDPISGHTALYWYRQSLGQGLEFLIYFQGNSAPDKSGLPSDRFSAERTGGSVSTLTIQRTQQEDSAVYLCASNDEPTGELFFGEGSRLTVL.

This clonotype was recorded a few times. The chain is built from TRBV9 and TRBJ2-3; 9 bases match TRBD1. This CDR3 spans 15 amino acids. Germline trimming cut 0 bases from V and 6 bases from J; bases unmatched to any gene: 5. The V gene's germline CDR1 is SGDLS and CDR2 YYNGEE. This CDR3 is CASSVGGQGWDTQYF. In DNA, the CDR3 is TGTGCCAGCAGCGTAGGGGGACAGGGTTGGGATACGCAGTATTTT. Variable domain in full (rest from reference TRBV9 and TRBJ2-3): DSGVTQTPKHLITATGQRVTLRCSPRSGDLSVYWYQQSLDQGLQFLIQYYNGEERAKGNILERFSAQQFPDLHSELNLSSLELGDSALYFCASSVGGQGWDTQYFGPGTRLTVL.

The chain carries TRBV27 and TRBJ2-3, with 12 bases fitting TRBD2. From germline, CDR1 is MNHEY and CDR2 SMNVEV (reference sequence). The CDR3 totals 19 residues. The junction had 16 bases not matched to a gene; V was cut back by 6 bases and J by 3 bases. This CDR3 reads CASRSGLAGFHLITDTQYF. The CDR3 DNA reads TGTGCCAGCAGATCTGGACTAGCGGGATTCCACCTAATAACAGATACGCAGTATTTT.

The chain employs TRBV25-1 and TRBJ1-5, with a tentative D call TRBD1 (6 bases). Germline CDR1 MGHDK, CDR2 SYGVNS. V lost 10 bases, J lost 5 bases, and 12 bases lay in between. CDR3 length: 12 amino acids. The CDR3, as DNA: TGTGCCACCGCCGGGGGCTATCAGCCCCAGCATTTT. Its translation: CATAGGYQPQHF.

In its sample, this clonotype was seen a few times. The chain recombines TRBV2 with TRBJ1-4, with D maybe TRBD1 (5 bases). The germline gives CDR1 SNHLY, CDR2 FYNNEI. The V end lost 7 bases, the J end lost 2 bases, and 14 bases lay between the germline ends. CDR3 size: 15 residues. CDR3 nucleotide sequence: TGTGCCAGCACCCCGGTGGGGGTGACTAATGAAAAACTGTTTTTT. This codes for CASTPVGVTNEKLFF.

This chain joins TRBV3-1 and TRBJ2-1; D is unresolved. The CDR3 consists of 13 residues. The ends were cut back, 0 bases at V and 7 bases at J, with 7 bases in the middle. Germline V lookup: CDR1 LGHDT, CDR2 YNNKEL (reference sequence). In DNA, the CDR3 is TGTGCCAGCAGCCAAGATCGGAGAAATGAGCAGTTCTTC. Its protein is CASSQDRRNEQFF.

The chain carries TRBV20-1 and TRBJ2-1; 9 bases align to TRBD1. Germline V gives CDR1 DFQATT, CDR2 SNEGSKA (reference sequence). The CDR3 consists of 17 residues. After removal of 0 bases from V and 8 bases from J, the junction contained 14 bases not matched to a gene. This CDR3 is CSARDAITGGAIDEQFF. CDR3 in DNA: TGCAGTGCTAGAGACGCGATAACAGGGGGCGCGATAGATGAGCAGTTCTTC.

In its sample, this clonotype was seen a few times. The chain joins TRBV20-1 to TRBJ1-2, with TRBD1 as a possible D gene (6 bases). Trimming stripped 3 bases from V and 6 bases from J, with 14 bases between. This CDR3 comprises 13 residues. The germline V gene encodes CDR1 DFQATT and CDR2 SNEGSKA (reference sequence). The chain's CDR3 is CSASSAGVDGYTF. CDR3 bases: TGCAGTGCTAGTTCGGCAGGGGTGGATGGCTACACCTTC.

V gene TRBV2 combines with J gene TRBJ2-1; 9 positions match TRBD2. Unmatched junction bases numbered 13, after V lost 6 bases and J lost 10 bases. Germline-derived CDR1 and CDR2 are SNHLY and FYNNEI. CDR3 length equals 15 residues. CDR3 in amino acids: CASSLNSGGLSEQFF. The CDR3 DNA reads TGTGCCAGCAGCCTCAACAGCGGGGGGCTCTCAGAGCAGTTCTTC.

This clonotype has a single count. At one end, the junction sequence differs from germline, possibly due to a read error. The gene calls are TRBV7-7 and TRBJ2-7; D tentatively fits TRBD1 or TRBD2 (5 bases each). Germline CDR1 reads SSHAT; CDR2 reads FNYEAQ (reference sequence). The CDR3 consists of 15 residues. DNA for the CDR3: TGTGCTAGCAGCTTAGAAGAGGGGCCGATCTACGAGCAGTACTTC. It yields the protein CASSLEEGPIYEQYF.

This clonotype was detected a few times. The V call is TRBV7-2, the J call TRBJ2-3, with D unresolved. The CDR3 covers 15 residues. V dropped 1 base and J dropped 0 bases, with 8 bases sitting between them. Germline assignment: CDR1 SGHTA and CDR2 FQGNSA. This chain's CDR3 is CASSLESRSTDTQYF. CDR3 bases: TGTGCCAGCAGCTTAGAATCCAGGAGCACAGATACGCAGTATTTT.

The chain joins TRBV28 to TRBJ2-5; 9 bases map to TRBD1. V gave up 2 bases and J gave up 11 bases; unmatched junction bases: 12. Germline V CDR1 and CDR2: MDHEN, SYDVKM. There are 15 residues in the CDR3. In DNA, the CDR3 is TGTGCCAGCAGTTTAGGCGGGACAGGGAGAAGGGAGCAGTACTTC. It encodes CASSLGGTGRREQYF.

About this clonotype itself: A much larger clone lies a single base off, so this may be a read error. The chain links TRBV20-1 to TRBJ2-5; no clear D. Germline CDR1 is DFQATT and CDR2 is SNEGSKA (reference sequence). The V gene lost 6 bases and the J gene lost 11 bases, with 19 bases spanning the gap. This CDR3 has 12 amino acids. CDR3 coding DNA: TGCAGTGCCGCGGATAATCACAATGAGCAGTACTTC. Translating gives CSAADNHNEQYF.

The chain uses TRBV6-6 and TRBJ1-4; 12 bases are shared with TRBD1. Germline V gene lookup returns CDR1 MNHNY and CDR2 SVGAGI (reference sequence). The CDR3 is made up of 16 amino acids. Trimming cost V 4 bases and J 8 bases; bases outside gene matches: 8. The CDR3 here is CASSSSPGQGAEKLFF. In DNA, the CDR3 is TGTGCCAGCAGTTCGTCACCGGGACAGGGGGCGGAAAAACTGTTTTTT.

In its sample, this clonotype was seen a few times. A much larger clone differs from this one at a single base, so this may be a read error. The chain combines TRBV7-2 with TRBJ2-3, with 8 bases matching TRBD2. V was clipped by 4 bases and J by 4 bases; unmatched bases: 13. This CDR3 is built from 17 residues. The germline V gene encodes CDR1 SGHTA and CDR2 FQGNSA. The CDR3 reads CASSYEAGREASDTQYF. The CDR3 DNA sequence: TGTGCCAGCAGCTACGAGGCCGGGAGGGAGGCTTCAGATACGCAGTATTTT.

On this clonotype: This may be a read error: a much more frequent sequence differs by one nucleotide. The chain links TRBV29-1 to TRBJ2-4; 13 bases fit TRBD2. The J call is doubtful: the DNA matches TRBJ2-5 better. The CDR3 contains 15 residues. The germline CDR1 and CDR2 sequences are SQVTM and ANQGSEA. The CDR3 sequence is CSPLAGLAGEGTQYF. DNA for the CDR3: TGCAGCCCTCTGGCCGGACTAGCGGGAGAAGGGACCCAGTACTTC.

J is TRBJ2-2 and V is TRBV7-6, with D tentatively TRBD1 or TRBD2 (5 bases each). The germline gives CDR1 SGHVS, CDR2 FNYEAQ. Trimming shortened V by 0 bases and J by 6 bases, and 11 bases separated the two germline ends. This CDR3 comprises 15 residues. The CDR3 region is CASSLALGTSGELFF. DNA for the CDR3: TGTGCCAGCAGCTTAGCGTTGGGGACGTCCGGGGAGCTGTTTTTT.

The J gene is TRBJ2-3, the V gene TRBV28; 8 positions match TRBD2. This CDR3 is built from 14 residues. Trimming took 11 bases from V and 3 from J; bases not matched to a gene: 10. Germline CDR1 reads MDHEN; CDR2 reads SYDVKM. The CDR3 DNA reads as TGTGCCGGCACCCCGACTAGCGTGACAGATACGCAGTATTTT. This gives the protein CAGTPTSVTDTQYF.

This clonotype has only a few counts. For the CDR3, the DNA is TGTGCCAGCAGGAACGACAGATACAATGAGCAGTTCTTC. Translation gives CASRNDRYNEQFF. The chain employs TRBV12-3 or TRBV12-4 and TRBJ2-1, with a possible D match to TRBD1 (5 bases). V lost 6 bases to trimming and J lost 4 bases, with 10 bases between them. The CDR3 sequence is 13 residues long.

The rearrangement links TRBV5-1 to TRBJ2-1; 11 bases line up with TRBD2. V shed 3 bases and J 8 bases; nucleotides not matched to a gene: 7. From germline, CDR1 is SGHRS and CDR2 YFSETQ. The CDR3 extends over 15 amino acids. The CDR3 loop is CASSCTSGSTDEQFF. The CDR3 nucleotides read TGCGCCAGCAGCTGCACTAGCGGGAGTACGGATGAGCAGTTCTTC.

This clonotype was observed a few times. This chain connects TRBV27 to TRBJ2-2; 9 bases map to TRBD2. V shed 5 bases and J 7 bases; nucleotides not matched to a gene: 5. This CDR3 has 14 amino acids. From germline, CDR1 is MNHEY and CDR2 SMNVEV (reference sequence). CDR3 sequence reads: CASSPGTSFGELFF. The CDR3, as DNA: TGTGCCAGCAGTCCCGGGACTAGCTTCGGGGAGCTGTTTTTT.